Listed below are T cell receptor beta chains from one sample, sequenced in a study of T cells in Graves' hyperthyroidism and ophthalmopathy. TCRdb used MiXCR to reprocess the multiplex PCR reads, holding one entry per CDR3 protein. Of under 400,000 distinct CDR3 sequences listed, around 16% were seen once; the top ten hold around 34%. Sequenced: blood. The source is a man aged 25-45 years with Graves' hyperthyroidism. The CDR3 runs from the conserved cysteine through the conserved F or W. D genes are given only for firm matches. Not every row has a clone size; where given, it reads once, few, many or a size class.

cdr3_length | j_call | clone_size | d_call | v_call | cdr3_aa | cdr3_nt
14 | TRBJ2-3 | many | . | TRBV6-1 | CASSEAWQTDTQYF | TGTGCCAGCAGTGAAGCGTGGCAGACAGATACGCAGTATTTT
14 | TRBJ2-3 | many | . | TRBV3-1 | CASSPGIPGDTQYF | TGTGCCAGCAGCCCCGGGATCCCGGGGGATACGCAGTATTTT
15 | TRBJ2-1 | once | TRBD2 | TRBV5-1 | CASRFLLAGNNEQFF | TGCGCCAGTAGGTTCTTACTAGCGGGGAACAATGAGCAGTTCTTC
12 | TRBJ2-7 | . | . | TRBV6-6 | CASSYSGDEQYF | TGTGCCAGCAGTTACTCCGGGGACGAGCAGTACTTC
15 | TRBJ1-2 | . | TRBD1 | TRBV7-2 | CASSFGGQGGYGYTF | TGTGCCAGCAGCTTTGGGGGACAGGGAGGGTATGGCTACACCTTC
15 | TRBJ2-3 | . | . | TRBV19 | CASSMSRGGRDTQYF | TGTGCCAGTAGTATGAGTCGGGGCGGACGGGATACGCAGTATTTT
15 | TRBJ2-7 | many | TRBD1 | TRBV3-1 | CASSQDPTGGHEQYF | TGTGCCAGCAGCCAAGACCCGACAGGGGGACACGAGCAGTACTTC
14 | TRBJ2-2 | few | . | TRBV7-6 | CASSRQTNTGELFF | TGTGCCAGCAGCCGACAGACTAACACCGGGGAGCTGTTTTTT
14 | TRBJ1-1 | many | . | TRBV30 | CAWSVLGMNTEAFF | TGTGCCTGGAGTGTGCTGGGGATGAACACTGAAGCTTTCTTT
16 | TRBJ2-7 | many | TRBD2 | TRBV10-3 | CAISGGLAGGTYEQYF | TGTGCCATCAGTGGCGGACTAGCGGGAGGGACCTACGAGCAGTACTTC
16 | TRBJ2-7 | many | TRBD1 | TRBV28 | CASRSPVTGEVYEQYF | TGTGCCAGCAGATCCCCAGTGACAGGGGAGGTCTACGAGCAGTACTTC
12 | TRBJ1-2 | . | . | TRBV9 | CASSQGGLGYTF | TGTGCCAGCAGCCAGGGCGGACTTGGCTACACCTTC
15 | TRBJ1-2 | many | . | TRBV4-2 | CASSHQQGMEDGYTF | TGTGCCAGCAGCCACCAACAGGGTATGGAAGATGGCTACACCTTC
17 | TRBJ1-2 | few | . | TRBV20-1 | CSVFVPGPLSESYGYTF | TGCAGTGTTTTTGTTCCGGGCCCCCTATCAGAGAGCTATGGCTACACCTTC
13 | TRBJ1-6 | . | TRBD1 | TRBV28 | CASRDRENSPLHF | TGTGCCAGCCGGGACAGGGAGAACTCACCCCTCCACTTT
17 | TRBJ2-5 | many | TRBD1 | TRBV12-3/TRBV12-4 | CASSLAMGTGDQETQYF | TGTGCCAGCAGTTTAGCTATGGGGACAGGGGACCAAGAGACCCAGTACTTC
16 | TRBJ2-7 | many | . | TRBV5-1 | CASSGGPRQSSYEQYF | TGCGCCAGCAGCGGGGGACCCAGGCAGAGCTCCTACGAGCAGTACTTC
16 | TRBJ2-7 | many | . | TRBV3-1 | CASSPRVSSGTYEQYF | TGTGCCAGCAGCCCCCGGGTGTCAAGCGGAACTTACGAGCAGTACTTC
16 | TRBJ1-5 | . | . | TRBV5-1 | CASSLDPSGSNQPQHF | TGCGCCAGCAGCTTGGATCCCTCCGGTAGCAATCAGCCCCAGCATTTT
13 | TRBJ1-1 | many | . | TRBV6-1 | CASSTGTKIEAFF | TGTGCCAGCAGTACCGGGACAAAAATTGAAGCTTTCTTT
13 | TRBJ2-1 | few | TRBD2 | TRBV24-1 | CATRGTSEYEQFF | TGTGCCACCAGGGGGACTAGCGAATATGAGCAGTTCTTC
15 | TRBJ2-7 | many | TRBD2 | TRBV20-1 | CSAIAQSSSGNEQYF | TGCAGTGCTATAGCCCAATCCTCTAGCGGAAACGAGCAGTACTTC